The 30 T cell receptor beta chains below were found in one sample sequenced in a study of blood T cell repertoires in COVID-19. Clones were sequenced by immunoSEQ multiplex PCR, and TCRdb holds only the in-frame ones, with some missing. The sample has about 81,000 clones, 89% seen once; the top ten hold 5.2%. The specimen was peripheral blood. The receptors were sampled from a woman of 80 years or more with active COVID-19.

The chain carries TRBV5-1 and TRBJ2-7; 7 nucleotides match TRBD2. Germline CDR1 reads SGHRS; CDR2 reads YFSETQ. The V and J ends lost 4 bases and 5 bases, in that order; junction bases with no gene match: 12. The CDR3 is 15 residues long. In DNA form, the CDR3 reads TGCGCCAGCAGCCCGCCTGCGGGACTAACCCACGAGCAGTACTTC. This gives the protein CASSPPAGLTHEQYF. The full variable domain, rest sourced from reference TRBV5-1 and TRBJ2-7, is KAGVTQTPRYLIKTRGQQVTLSCSPISGHRSVSWYQQTPGQGLQFLFEYFSETQRNKGNFPGRFSGRQFSNSRSEMNVSTLELGDSALYLCASSPPAGLTHEQYFGPGTRLTVT.

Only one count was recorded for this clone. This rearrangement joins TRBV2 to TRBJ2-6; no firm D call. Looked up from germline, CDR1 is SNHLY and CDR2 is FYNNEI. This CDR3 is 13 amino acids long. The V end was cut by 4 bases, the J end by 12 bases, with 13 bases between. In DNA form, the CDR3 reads TGTGCCAGCAGTGTGTCTATACTCCGCGTCCTGACTTTC. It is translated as CASSVSILRVLTF.

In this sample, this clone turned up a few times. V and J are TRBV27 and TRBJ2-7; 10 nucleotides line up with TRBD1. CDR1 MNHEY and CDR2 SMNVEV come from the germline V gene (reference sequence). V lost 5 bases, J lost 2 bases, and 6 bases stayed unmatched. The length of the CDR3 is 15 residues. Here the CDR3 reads CASSDRGQGAYEQYF. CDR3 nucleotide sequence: TGTGCCAGCAGTGACAGGGGGCAGGGAGCCTACGAGCAGTACTTC.

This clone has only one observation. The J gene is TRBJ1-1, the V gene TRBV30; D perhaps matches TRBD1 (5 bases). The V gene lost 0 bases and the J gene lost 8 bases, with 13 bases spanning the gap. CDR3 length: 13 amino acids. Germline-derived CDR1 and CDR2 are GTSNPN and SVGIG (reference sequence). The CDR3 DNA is TGTGCCTGGAGTGTACGTCAGGGCGCCGAAGCTTTCTTT. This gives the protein CAWSVRQGAEAFF. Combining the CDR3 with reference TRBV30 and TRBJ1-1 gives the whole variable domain SQTIHQWPATLVQPVGSPLSLECTVEGTSNPNLYWYRQAAGRGLQLLFYSVGIGQISSEVPQNLSASRPQDRQFILSSKKLLLSDSGFYLCAWSVRQGAEAFFGQGTRLTVV.

CDR3 DNA sequence: TGCAGCGTTGAGGCGATGACAGGCTCCCAGTGGGCCAAAAACATTCAGTACTTC. This encodes CSVEAMTGSQWAKNIQYF. The chain has TRBV29-1 and TRBJ2-4, with D possibly TRBD1 on 6 matching bases. Trimming pared 3 bases from V and 1 base from J, leaving 22 bases between. This CDR3 contains 18 residues. Germline values: CDR1 SQVTM, CDR2 ANQGSEA.

The CDR3 region has the DNA TGTGCCAGTAGTGAGGAGGGAAAGGAAAAACTGTTTTTT. Protein product: CASSEEGKEKLFF. The V and J genes are TRBV19 and TRBJ1-4; unclear D gene. Germline V gene sequence: CDR1 LNHDA, CDR2 SQIVND (reference sequence). The CDR3 has 13 amino acids. V was pared by 5 bases and J by 8 bases, with 12 bases between.

The chain's CDR3 is CASSFGQGVFYEQYF. The CDR3 DNA reads as TGTGCCAGCAGCTTTGGACAGGGGGTGTTCTACGAGCAGTACTTC. This chain connects TRBV11-2 to TRBJ2-7; TRBD1 matches 10 bases. CDR1 and CDR2 (germline): SGHAT, FQNNGV. Losses at the gene ends were 3 bases for V and 3 bases for J; bases not matched to a gene: 5. CDR3 length: 15 amino acids.

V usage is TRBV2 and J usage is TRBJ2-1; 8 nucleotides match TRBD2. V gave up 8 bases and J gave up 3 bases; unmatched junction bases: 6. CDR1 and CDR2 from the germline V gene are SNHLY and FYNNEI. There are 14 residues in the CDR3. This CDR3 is CASLGLAGYNEQFF. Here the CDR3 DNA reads TGTGCCAGCCTCGGACTAGCCGGCTACAATGAGCAGTTCTTC.

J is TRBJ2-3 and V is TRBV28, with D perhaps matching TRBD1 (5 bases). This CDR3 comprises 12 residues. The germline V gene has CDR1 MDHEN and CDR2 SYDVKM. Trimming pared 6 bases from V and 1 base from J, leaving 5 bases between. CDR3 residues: CASRQGTDTQYF. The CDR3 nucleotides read TGTGCCAGCAGACAGGGCACAGATACGCAGTATTTT. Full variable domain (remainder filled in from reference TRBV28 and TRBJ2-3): DVKVTQSSRYLVKRTGEKVFLECVQDMDHENMFWYRQDPGLGLRLIYFSYDVKMKEKGDIPEGYSVSREKKERFSLILESASTNQTSMYLCASRQGTDTQYFGPGTRLTVL.

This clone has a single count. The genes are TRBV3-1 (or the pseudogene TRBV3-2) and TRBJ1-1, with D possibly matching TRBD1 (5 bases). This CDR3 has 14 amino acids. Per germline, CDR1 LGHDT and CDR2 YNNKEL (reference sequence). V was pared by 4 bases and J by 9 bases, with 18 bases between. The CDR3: CASSPPRLTEKAFF. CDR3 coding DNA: TGTGCCAGCAGCCCCCCCAGGTTGACAGAGAAAGCTTTCTTT.

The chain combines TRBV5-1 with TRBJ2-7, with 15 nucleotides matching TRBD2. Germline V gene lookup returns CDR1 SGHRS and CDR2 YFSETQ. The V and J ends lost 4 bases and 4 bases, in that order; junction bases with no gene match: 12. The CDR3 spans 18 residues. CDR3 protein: CASSGMGLAGGGTYEQYF. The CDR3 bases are TGCGCCAGCAGCGGAATGGGACTAGCGGGAGGTGGGACGTACGAGCAGTACTTC.

The CDR3 protein is CASSAESRVSGNTIYF. DNA for the CDR3: TGTGCCAGCAGTGCCGAGTCCAGGGTCTCTGGAAACACCATATATTTT. The gene calls are TRBV2 and TRBJ1-3, with a possible D match to TRBD1 (5 bases). V was shortened by 4 bases and J by 0 bases, with 13 bases between the two germline ends. This CDR3 comprises 16 residues. Germline V CDR1 and CDR2: SNHLY, FYNNEI.

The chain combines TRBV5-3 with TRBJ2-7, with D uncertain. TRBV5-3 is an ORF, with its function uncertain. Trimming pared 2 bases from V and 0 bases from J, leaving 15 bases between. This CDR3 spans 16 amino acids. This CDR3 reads CARSFGVVDSSYEQYF. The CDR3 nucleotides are TGTGCCAGAAGCTTCGGCGTTGTTGACTCCTCCTACGAGCAGTACTTC.

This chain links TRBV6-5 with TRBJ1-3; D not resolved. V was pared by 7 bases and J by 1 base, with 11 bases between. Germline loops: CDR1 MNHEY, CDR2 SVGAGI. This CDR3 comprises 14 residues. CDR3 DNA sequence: TGTGCCAGCATCGAGGGAGGATCTGGAAACACCATATATTTT. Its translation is CASIEGGSGNTIYF.

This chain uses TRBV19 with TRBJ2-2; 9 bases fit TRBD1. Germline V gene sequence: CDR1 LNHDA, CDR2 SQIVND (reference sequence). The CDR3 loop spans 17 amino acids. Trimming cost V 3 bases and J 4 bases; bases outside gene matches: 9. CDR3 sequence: CASSILGPTGGTGELFF. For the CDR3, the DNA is TGTGCCAGTAGTATTCTAGGGCCGACAGGGGGCACCGGGGAGCTGTTTTTT. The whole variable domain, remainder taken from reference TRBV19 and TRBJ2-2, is DGGITQSPKYLFRKEGQNVTLSCEQNLNHDAMYWYRQDPGQGLRLIYYSQIVNDFQKGDIAEGYSVSREKKESFPLTVTSAQKNPTAFYLCASSILGPTGGTGELFFGEGSRLTVL.

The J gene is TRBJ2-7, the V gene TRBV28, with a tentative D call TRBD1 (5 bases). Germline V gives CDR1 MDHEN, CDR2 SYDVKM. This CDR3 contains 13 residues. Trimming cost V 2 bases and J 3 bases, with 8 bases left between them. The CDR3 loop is CASSLQGFYEQYF. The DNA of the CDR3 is TGTGCCAGCAGTTTACAGGGATTCTACGAGCAGTACTTC.

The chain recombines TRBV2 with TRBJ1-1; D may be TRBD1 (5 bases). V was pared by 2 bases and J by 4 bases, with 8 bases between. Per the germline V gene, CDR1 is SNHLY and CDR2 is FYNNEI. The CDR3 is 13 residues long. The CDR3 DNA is TGTGCCAGCAGTGAATTGGGGGGCACTGAAGCTTTCTTT. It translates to CASSELGGTEAFF. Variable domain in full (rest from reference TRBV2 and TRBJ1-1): EPEVTQTPSHQVTQMGQEVILRCVPISNHLYFYWYRQILGQKVEFLVSFYNNEISEKSEIFDDQFSVERPDGSNFTLKIRSTKLEDSAMYFCASSELGGTEAFFGQGTRLTVV.

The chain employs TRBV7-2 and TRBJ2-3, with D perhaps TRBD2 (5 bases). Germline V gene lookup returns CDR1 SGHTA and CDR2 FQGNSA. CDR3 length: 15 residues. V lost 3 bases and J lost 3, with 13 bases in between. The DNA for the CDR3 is TGTGCCAGCAGCTTTCACCCAAGAGGGACAGATACGCAGTATTTT. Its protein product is CASSFHPRGTDTQYF. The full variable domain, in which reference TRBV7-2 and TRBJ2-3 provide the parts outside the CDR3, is GAGVSQSPSNKVTEKGKDVELRCDPISGHTALYWYRQSLGQGLEFLIYFQGNSAPDKSGLPSDRFSAERTGGSVSTLTIQRTQQEDSAVYLCASSFHPRGTDTQYFGPGTRLTVL.

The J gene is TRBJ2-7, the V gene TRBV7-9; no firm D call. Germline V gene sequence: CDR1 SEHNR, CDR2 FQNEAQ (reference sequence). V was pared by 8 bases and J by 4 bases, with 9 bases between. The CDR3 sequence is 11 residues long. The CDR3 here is CASGDNYEQYF. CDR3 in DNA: TGTGCCAGCGGCGACAATTACGAGCAGTACTTC.

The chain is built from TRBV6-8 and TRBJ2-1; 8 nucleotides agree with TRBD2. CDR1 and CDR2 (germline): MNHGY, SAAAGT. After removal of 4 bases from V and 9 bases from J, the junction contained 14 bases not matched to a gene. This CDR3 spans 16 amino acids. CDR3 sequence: CASSSSGLKAKGEQFF. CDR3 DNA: TGTGCCAGCAGTTCTAGCGGGCTCAAAGCGAAGGGTGAGCAGTTCTTC.

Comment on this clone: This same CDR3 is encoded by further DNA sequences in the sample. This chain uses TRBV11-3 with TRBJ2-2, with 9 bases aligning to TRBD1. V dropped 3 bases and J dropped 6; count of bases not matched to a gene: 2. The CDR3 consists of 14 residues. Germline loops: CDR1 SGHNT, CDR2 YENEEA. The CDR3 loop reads CASSLGQGSGELFF. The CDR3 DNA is TGTGCCAGCAGCTTGGGACAGGGCTCCGGGGAGCTGTTTTTT.

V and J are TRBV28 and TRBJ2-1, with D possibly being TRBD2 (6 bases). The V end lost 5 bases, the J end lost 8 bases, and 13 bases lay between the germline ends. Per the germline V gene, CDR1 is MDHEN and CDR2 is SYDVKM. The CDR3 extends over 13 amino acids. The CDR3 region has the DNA TGTGCCAGCAGTCCCCCCCCGGGAGATGAGCAGTTCTTC. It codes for CASSPPPGDEQFF.

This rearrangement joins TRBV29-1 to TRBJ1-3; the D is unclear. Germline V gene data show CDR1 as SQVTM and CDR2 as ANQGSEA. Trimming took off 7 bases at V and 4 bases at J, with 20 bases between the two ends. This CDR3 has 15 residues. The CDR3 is CSASNAGKSGNTIYF. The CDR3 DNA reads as TGCAGCGCATCTAACGCAGGAAAATCAGGAAACACCATATATTTT.

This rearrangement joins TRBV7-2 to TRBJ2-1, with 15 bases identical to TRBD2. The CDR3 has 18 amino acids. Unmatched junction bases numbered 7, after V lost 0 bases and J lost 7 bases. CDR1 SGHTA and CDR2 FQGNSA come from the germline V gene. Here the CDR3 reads CASSLARGLAGGRNEQFF. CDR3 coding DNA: TGTGCCAGCAGCTTAGCCCGGGGACTAGCGGGAGGTAGGAATGAGCAGTTCTTC.

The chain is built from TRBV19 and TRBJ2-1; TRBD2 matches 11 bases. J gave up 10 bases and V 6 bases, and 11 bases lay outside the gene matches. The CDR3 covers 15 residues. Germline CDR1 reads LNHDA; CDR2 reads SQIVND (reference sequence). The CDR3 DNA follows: TGTGCCAGTAGCTGGACCGGGACTAGCGGTATGGAGCAGTTCTTC. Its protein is CASSWTGTSGMEQFF.

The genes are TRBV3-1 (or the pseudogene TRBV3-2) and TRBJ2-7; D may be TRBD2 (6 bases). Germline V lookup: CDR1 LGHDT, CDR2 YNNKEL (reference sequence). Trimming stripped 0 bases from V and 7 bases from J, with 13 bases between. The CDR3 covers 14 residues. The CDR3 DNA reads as TGTGCCAGCAGCCAAGACGGGAGATTGGGGGAGCAGTACTTC. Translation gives CASSQDGRLGEQYF.

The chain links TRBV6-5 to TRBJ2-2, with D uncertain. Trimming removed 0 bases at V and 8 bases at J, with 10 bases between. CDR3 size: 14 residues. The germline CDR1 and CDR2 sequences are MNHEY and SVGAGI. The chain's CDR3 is CASSYSFTTGELFF. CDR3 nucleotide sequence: TGTGCCAGCAGTTACTCGTTCACTACAGGGGAGCTGTTTTTT.

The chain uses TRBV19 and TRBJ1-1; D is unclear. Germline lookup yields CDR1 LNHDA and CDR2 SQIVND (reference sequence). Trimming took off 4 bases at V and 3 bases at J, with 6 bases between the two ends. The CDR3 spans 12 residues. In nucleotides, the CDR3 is TGTGCCAGTAGTAGAGGGTACACTGAAGCTTTCTTT. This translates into CASSRGYTEAFF.

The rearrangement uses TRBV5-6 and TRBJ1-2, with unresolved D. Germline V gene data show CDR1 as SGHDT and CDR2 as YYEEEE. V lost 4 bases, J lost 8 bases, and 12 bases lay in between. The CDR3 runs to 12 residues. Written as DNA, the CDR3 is TGTGCCAGCAGCCTACCGGCGGGAGGCTACACCTTC. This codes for CASSLPAGGYTF.

For the CDR3, the DNA is TGTGCCAGCCTACAGGGGGTAACGGGATACACTGAAGCTTTCTTT. This gives the protein CASLQGVTGYTEAFF. This sequence joins TRBV11-2 and TRBJ1-1; 8 nucleotides agree with TRBD1. This CDR3 has 15 residues. The ends lost 8 bases at V and 3 bases at J; junction bases unmatched: 11. The V gene's germline CDR1 is SGHAT and CDR2 FQNNGV.